This TCR beta chain came from a study of CD8 T cell repertoires and HIV-1 epitope variants. Across the whole study: Controls were a CMV, EBV and flu pool, Ebola AY9, and no peptide. Separate from the cultures, 1M uncultured T cells served as baseline. Tested: three Gag epitope families, Nef HW9 and YT9.

TCRdb keeps only in-frame clones here, not all; method: immunoSEQ multiplex PCR. The sample records about 4,800 clones, about 67% being singletons. With regard to this clone: Its target is not known.

From germline, CDR1 is LNHDA and CDR2 SQIVND (reference sequence). This CDR3 spans 12 amino acids. The ends were cut back, 5 bases at V and 11 bases at J, with 15 bases in the middle. The chain carries TRBV19 and TRBJ1-1, with D possibly matching TRBD1 (6 bases). This clonotype was obtained from a male donor with HIV. What was sequenced was cultured CD8+ T cells derived from PBMCs. CDR3 nucleotide sequence: TGTGCCAGTAGTGTTACAGGGTGGGAGGCTTTCTTT. The encoded protein is CASSVTGWEAFF. Full variable domain (remainder filled in from reference TRBV19 and TRBJ1-1): DGGITQSPKYLFRKEGQNVTLSCEQNLNHDAMYWYRQDPGQGLRLIYYSQIVNDFQKGDIAEGYSVSREKKESFPLTVTSAQKNPTAFYLCASSVTGWEAFFGQGTRLTVV.